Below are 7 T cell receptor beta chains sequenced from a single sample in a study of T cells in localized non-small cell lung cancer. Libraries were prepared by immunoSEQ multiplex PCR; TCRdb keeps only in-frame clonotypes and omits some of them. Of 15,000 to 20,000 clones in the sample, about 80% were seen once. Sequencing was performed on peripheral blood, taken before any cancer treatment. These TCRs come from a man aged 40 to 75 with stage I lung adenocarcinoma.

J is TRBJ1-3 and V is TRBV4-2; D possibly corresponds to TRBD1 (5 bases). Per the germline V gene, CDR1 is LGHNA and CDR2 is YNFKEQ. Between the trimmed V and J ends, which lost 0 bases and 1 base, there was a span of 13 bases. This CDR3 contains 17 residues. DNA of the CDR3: TGTGCCAGCAGCCAAGAACGGGGGGTTCTTTCTGGAAACACCATATATTTT. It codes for CASSQERGVLSGNTIYF.

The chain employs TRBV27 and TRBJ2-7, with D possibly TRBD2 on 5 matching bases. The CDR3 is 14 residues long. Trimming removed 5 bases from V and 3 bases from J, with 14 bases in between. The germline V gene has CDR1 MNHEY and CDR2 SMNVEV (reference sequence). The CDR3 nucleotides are TGTGCCAGCAGTCCGCGACTTGGACTCTACGAGCAGTACTTC. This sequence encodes CASSPRLGLYEQYF.

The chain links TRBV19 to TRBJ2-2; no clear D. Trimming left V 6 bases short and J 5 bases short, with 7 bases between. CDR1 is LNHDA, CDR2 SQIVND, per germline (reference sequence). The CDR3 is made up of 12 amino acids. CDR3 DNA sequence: TGTGCCAGTAGAAAGGGTACCGGGGAGCTGTTTTTT. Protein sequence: CASRKGTGELFF.

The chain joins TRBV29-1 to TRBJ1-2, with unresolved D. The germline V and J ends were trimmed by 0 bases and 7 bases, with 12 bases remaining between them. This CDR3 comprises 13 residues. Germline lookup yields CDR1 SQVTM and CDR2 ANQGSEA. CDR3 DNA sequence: TGCAGCGTTGAAGATGATTTGGGTTTTGGCTACACCTTC. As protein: CSVEDDLGFGYTF. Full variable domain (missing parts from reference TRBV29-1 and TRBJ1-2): SAVISQKPSRDICQRGTSLTIQCQVDSQVTMMFWYRQQPGQSLTLIATANQGSEATYESGFVIDKFPISRPNLTFSTLTVSNMSPEDSSIYLCSVEDDLGFGYTFGSGTRLTVV.

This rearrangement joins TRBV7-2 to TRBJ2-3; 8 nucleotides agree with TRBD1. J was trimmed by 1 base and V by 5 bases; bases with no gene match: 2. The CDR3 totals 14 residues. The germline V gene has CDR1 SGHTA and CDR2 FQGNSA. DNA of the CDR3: TGTGCCAGCAGCCAGACAGGGGGCACAGATACGCAGTATTTT. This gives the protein CASSQTGGTDTQYF.

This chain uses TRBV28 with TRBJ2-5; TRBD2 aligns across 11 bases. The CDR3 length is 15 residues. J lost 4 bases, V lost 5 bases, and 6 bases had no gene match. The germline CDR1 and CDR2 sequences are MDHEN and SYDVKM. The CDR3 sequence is CASSPGGTSGETQYF. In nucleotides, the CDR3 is TGTGCCAGCAGTCCCGGGGGGACTAGCGGAGAGACCCAGTACTTC.

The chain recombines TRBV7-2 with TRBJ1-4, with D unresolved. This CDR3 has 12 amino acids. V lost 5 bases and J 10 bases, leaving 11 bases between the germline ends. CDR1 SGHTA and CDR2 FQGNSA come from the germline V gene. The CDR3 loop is CASSRLPGKLFF. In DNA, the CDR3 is TGTGCCAGCAGCCGGCTCCCGGGAAAACTGTTTTTT. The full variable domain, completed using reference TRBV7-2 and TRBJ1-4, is GAGVSQSPSNKVTEKGKDVELRCDPISGHTALYWYRQSLGQGLEFLIYFQGNSAPDKSGLPSDRFSAERTGGSVSTLTIQRTQQEDSAVYLCASSRLPGKLFFGSGTQLSVL.